A single sample gave rise to the 26 T cell receptor beta chains below, sequenced in a study of blood T cell repertoires in COVID-19. The assay was immunoSEQ multiplex PCR, and TCRdb's table has in-frame clones only and misses some. The sample lists more than 300,000 clones; over 85% were seen once. The sample consisted of PBMCs or T cells enriched from blood (not recorded which). Receptors originate from a woman aged 30 to 39 who had recovered from COVID-19.

The chain carries TRBV15 and TRBJ1-1, with 8 bases fitting TRBD1. Germline assignment: CDR1 LNHNV and CDR2 YYDKDF (reference sequence). The J segment lost 5 bases and the V segment lost 8 bases, leaving 10 bases of the junction unmatched. The CDR3 extends over 14 amino acids. CDR3 amino acids: CATYDRGISTEAFF. In DNA form, the CDR3 reads TGTGCCACCTATGACAGGGGTATTTCGACTGAAGCTTTCTTT.

The chain links TRBV7-9 to TRBJ1-5; 7 nucleotides line up with TRBD1. CDR1 is SEHNR, CDR2 FQNEAQ, per germline (reference sequence). The V gene end was trimmed by 0 bases and the J gene end by 1 base; junction bases not matched to a gene: 6. The CDR3 is 17 residues long. Here the CDR3 reads CASSLAQGGGSNQPQHF. CDR3 in DNA: TGTGCCAGCAGCTTAGCCCAGGGGGGTGGAAGCAATCAGCCCCAGCATTTT.

This clone has a single count. The chain is built from TRBV7-2 and TRBJ2-3, with D maybe TRBD2 (6 bases). V was shortened by 2 bases and J by 1 base, with 16 bases between the two germline ends. Germline V gene sequence: CDR1 SGHTA, CDR2 FQGNSA. The CDR3 contains 17 residues. CDR3 loop: CASSLQYISGGTDTQYF. DNA for the CDR3: TGTGCCAGCAGCTTACAATATATTAGCGGAGGCACAGATACGCAGTATTTT.

V and J are TRBV28 and TRBJ1-4; no firm D call. The CDR3 sequence is 13 residues long. The germline V gene has CDR1 MDHEN and CDR2 SYDVKM. V lost 4 bases and J lost 6, with 9 bases in between. The DNA of the CDR3 is TGTGCCAGCAGTTCCTCCCTCTATGAAAAACTGTTTTTT. This encodes CASSSSLYEKLFF.

The chain couples TRBV7-2 to TRBJ2-3, with D possibly being TRBD2 (6 bases). The CDR3 is 18 amino acids. From germline, CDR1 is SGHTA and CDR2 FQGNSA. The ends were cut back, 2 bases at V and 0 bases at J, with 18 bases in the middle. The CDR3 DNA sequence: TGTGCCAGCAGCTTATTTTATTCGTCGGACTACAGCACAGATACGCAGTATTTT. It specifies CASSLFYSSDYSTDTQYF. Full variable domain (remainder filled in from reference TRBV7-2 and TRBJ2-3): GAGVSQSPSNKVTEKGKDVELRCDPISGHTALYWYRQSLGQGLEFLIYFQGNSAPDKSGLPSDRFSAERTGGSVSTLTIQRTQQEDSAVYLCASSLFYSSDYSTDTQYFGPGTRLTVL.

A single count supports this clone. The chain has TRBV5-1 and TRBJ2-7; 8 nucleotides agree with TRBD2. In germline, CDR1 is SGHRS, CDR2 YFSETQ. This CDR3 has 15 amino acids. J was trimmed by 2 bases and V by 0 bases; bases with no gene match: 4. This CDR3 reads CASSLETGRAYEQYF. The CDR3 region has the DNA TGCGCCAGCAGCTTGGAGACCGGGAGGGCCTACGAGCAGTACTTC.

The chain uses TRBV7-2 and TRBJ2-5; 9 positions match TRBD1. Trimming took 5 bases from V and 5 from J; bases not matched to a gene: 9. The germline V gene has CDR1 SGHTA and CDR2 FQGNSA. The CDR3 runs to 15 residues. DNA of the CDR3: TGTGCCAGCAGCCGCTCGGACAGGGGCTGGGAGACCCAGTACTTC. The encoded protein is CASSRSDRGWETQYF.

This sequence joins TRBV29-1 and TRBJ1-2; perhaps TRBD1 as D (5 bases). Germline V gene data show CDR1 as SQVTM and CDR2 as ANQGSEA. The CDR3 sequence is 12 residues long. The V and J ends lost 6 bases and 4 bases respectively, with 12 bases between them. CDR3 loop: CSVLQASYGYTF. Written as DNA, the CDR3 is TGCAGCGTCCTACAGGCCTCCTATGGCTACACCTTC.

This clone came up once. The rearrangement links TRBV4-2 to TRBJ2-1; tentatively, D is TRBD2 (5 bases). Trimming removed 3 bases from V and 0 bases from J, with 6 bases in between. Germline V CDR1 and CDR2: LGHNA, YNFKEQ. CDR3 size: 14 residues. In DNA, the CDR3 is TGTGCCAGCAGCCACGGGATCTCCTACAATGAGCAGTTCTTC. Translating it yields CASSHGISYNEQFF.

This clone showed up just once. This chain joins TRBV18 and TRBJ2-7, with 7 bases aligning to TRBD2. The CDR3 contains 15 residues. Looked up from germline, CDR1 is KGHSH and CDR2 is LQKENI. Trimming cost V 0 bases and J 3 bases; bases outside gene matches: 5. The DNA for the CDR3 is TGTGCCAGCTCACCACCGAGCGGGATTAACTACGAGCAGTACTTC. Translating gives CASSPPSGINYEQYF.

The chain is built from TRBV28 and TRBJ1-2, with a weak D call TRBD1 (5 bases). Trimming shortened V by 4 bases and J by 1 base, and 10 bases separated the two germline ends. This CDR3 comprises 14 residues. Germline CDR1 and CDR2: MDHEN and SYDVKM. The CDR3 DNA reads TGTGCCAGCAGTTCCCCAGGGCATAACTATGGCTACACCTTC. It yields the protein CASSSPGHNYGYTF.

The V gene is TRBV11-2, the J gene TRBJ2-7; 8 nucleotides match TRBD1. V shed 4 bases and J 2 bases; nucleotides not matched to a gene: 7. There are 15 residues in the CDR3. Germline V gene lookup returns CDR1 SGHAT and CDR2 FQNNGV. CDR3 in amino acids: CASSSHRGSTYEQYF. CDR3 bases: TGTGCCAGCAGCTCCCACAGGGGGAGCACCTACGAGCAGTACTTC.

The chain links TRBV6-5 to TRBJ2-7; 7 nucleotides line up with TRBD2. Germline V gene sequence: CDR1 MNHEY, CDR2 SVGAGI. The CDR3 is 15 amino acids. The J segment lost 3 bases and the V segment lost 5 bases, leaving 10 bases of the junction unmatched. CDR3 DNA: TGTGCCAGCAGTAATCCGGCAGGCGGGGGCTACGAGCAGTACTTC. It translates to CASSNPAGGGYEQYF.

The gene calls are TRBV2 and TRBJ1-2; no clear D. The V gene's germline CDR1 is SNHLY and CDR2 FYNNEI. The V and J ends lost 6 bases and 1 base respectively, with 18 bases between them. The CDR3 is 16 amino acids. Here the CDR3 DNA reads TGTGCCAGCAGCCTAAACCGGGTATCAAGTAACTATGGCTACACCTTC. Its translation: CASSLNRVSSNYGYTF.

This clone was picked up one time. The chain is built from TRBV19 and TRBJ1-5, with D uncertain. V was shortened by 2 bases and J by 2 bases, with 4 bases between the two germline ends. Germline V lookup: CDR1 LNHDA, CDR2 SQIVND (reference sequence). The CDR3 totals 13 residues. CDR3: CASSITGNQPQHF. The CDR3 nucleotides read TGTGCCAGTAGTATAACAGGCAATCAGCCCCAGCATTTT.

V and J are TRBV7-9 and TRBJ1-3; unclear D gene. The CDR3 runs 15 residues. V was pared by 1 base and J by 0 bases, with 7 bases between. The germline gives CDR1 SEHNR, CDR2 FQNEAQ (reference sequence). CDR3 protein: CASSLESGSGNTIYF. CDR3 DNA: TGTGCCAGCAGCTTAGAGTCGGGCTCTGGAAACACCATATATTTT.

The gene calls are TRBV18 and TRBJ2-7; 9 bases agree with TRBD2. This CDR3 region has 14 residues. Looked up from germline, CDR1 is KGHSH and CDR2 is LQKENI. The junction had 5 bases not matched to a gene; V was cut back by 3 bases and J by 5 bases. The DNA for the CDR3 is TGTGCCAGCTCACCGGGGCGGGAGGGTCACGAGCAGTACTTC. This codes for CASSPGREGHEQYF.

V and J are TRBV9 and TRBJ1-1; 9 positions match TRBD1. This CDR3 spans 15 amino acids. Germline CDR1 and CDR2: SGDLS and YYNGEE. Germline trimming cut 4 bases from V and 2 bases from J; bases unmatched to any gene: 6. As DNA, the CDR3 is TGTGCCAGCAGCTCCCTCACAGGGGGCAACACTGAAGCTTTCTTT. This sequence encodes CASSSLTGGNTEAFF.

This clone was observed once. Within the sample, other DNA sequences also encode this same CDR3. This chain uses TRBV10-1 with TRBJ1-3, with TRBD1 matching over 9 bases. The CDR3 spans 16 residues. After removal of 4 bases from V and 4 bases from J, the junction contained 8 bases not matched to a gene. Looked up from germline, CDR1 is WNHNN and CDR2 is SYGVQD (reference sequence). DNA for the CDR3: TGCGCCAGCAGTGTAGGGACAGGGATGGGGGGAAACACCATATATTTT. Its translation is CASSVGTGMGGNTIYF.

This clone was seen more than once but under ten times. This rearrangement joins TRBV7-9 to TRBJ1-1; tentative D call: TRBD1 (5 bases). The V end was cut by 5 bases, the J end by 0 bases, with 13 bases between. The CDR3 length is 15 residues. Germline V CDR1 and CDR2: SEHNR, FQNEAQ (reference sequence). The CDR3 DNA reads as TGTGCCAGCAGCCCTAGACAGAGTTTGAACACTGAAGCTTTCTTT. Translated: CASSPRQSLNTEAFF. Filled out from reference TRBV7-9 and TRBJ1-1, the complete variable domain reads DTGVSQNPRHKITKRGQNVTFRCDPISEHNRLYWYRQTLGQGPEFLTYFQNEAQLEKSRLLSDRFSAERPKGSFSTLEIQRTEQGDSAMYLCASSPRQSLNTEAFFGQGTRLTVV.

As for this clone: The same CDR3 arises from other DNA sequences in this sample as well. The J gene is TRBJ2-5, the V gene TRBV9; no definite D call. Trimming removed 0 bases from V and 3 bases from J, with 6 bases in between. Germline V gene lookup returns CDR1 SGDLS and CDR2 YYNGEE. The CDR3 spans 13 residues. DNA of the CDR3: TGTGCCAGCAGCGTAGGGGCAGAAGAGACCCAGTACTTC. Translated: CASSVGAEETQYF.

V and J are TRBV7-2 and TRBJ2-5, with 7 bases aligning to TRBD2. The V segment lost 5 bases and the J segment 4 bases; nucleotides outside the gene matches: 10. This CDR3 region has 15 residues. From germline, CDR1 is SGHTA and CDR2 FQGNSA. This CDR3 is CASSTMGGPGETQYF. For the CDR3, the DNA is TGTGCCAGCAGCACTATGGGAGGGCCGGGAGAGACCCAGTACTTC.

The gene calls are TRBV5-4 and TRBJ2-1; TRBD2 is a possible D gene (6 bases). Trimming pared 0 bases from V and 7 bases from J, leaving 11 bases between. The CDR3 totals 14 residues. From germline, CDR1 is SGHNT and CDR2 YYREEE (reference sequence). CDR3 in DNA: TGTGCCAGCAGCTTGGCGATTCGGGGGAATGAGCAGTTCTTC. It is translated as CASSLAIRGNEQFF. Full variable domain (missing parts from reference TRBV5-4 and TRBJ2-1): ETGVTQSPTHLIKTRGQQVTLRCSSQSGHNTVSWYQQALGQGPQFIFQYYREEENGRGNFPPRFSGLQFPNYSSELNVNALELDDSALYLCASSLAIRGNEQFFGPGTRLTVL.

This chain uses TRBV4-1 with TRBJ1-4; 7 nucleotides line up with TRBD1. Germline CDR1 reads MGHRA; CDR2 reads YSYEKL. The CDR3 totals 15 residues. V dropped 3 bases and J dropped 5; count of bases not matched to a gene: 6. The CDR3 region is CASSHLQGENEKLFF. In nucleotides, the CDR3 is TGCGCCAGCAGCCACCTCCAGGGGGAGAATGAAAAACTGTTTTTT.

The chain uses TRBV10-1 and TRBJ2-1; 11 bases fit TRBD2. Germline CDR1 is WNHNN and CDR2 is SYGVQD (reference sequence). The J segment lost 10 bases and the V segment lost 6 bases, leaving 11 bases of the junction unmatched. CDR3 length: 15 residues. CDR3 in DNA: TGCGCCAGCAGCACTCTAGCGGGAGGACAGGGGGAGCAGTTCTTC. Its protein is CASSTLAGGQGEQFF.

This chain links TRBV19 with TRBJ2-3; possibly TRBD2 for D (6 bases). The CDR3 has 17 amino acids. CDR1 and CDR2 from the germline V gene are LNHDA and SQIVND (reference sequence). Trimming shortened V by 8 bases and J by 2 bases, and 23 bases separated the two germline ends. The DNA of the CDR3 is TGTGCCAGTGGTCCCGGGGGTAGCGGATTATTCACAGATACGCAGTATTTT. The encoded protein is CASGPGGSGLFTDTQYF.